These 14 T cell receptor beta chains were sequenced from one sample in a study of blood T cell repertoires in COVID-19. The assay was immunoSEQ multiplex PCR, and TCRdb's table has in-frame clones only and misses some. Here the sample spans 430,000 or so clones, roughly 90% being singletons. The sequenced material came from peripheral blood. These receptors all stem from a man aged 18 to 29 with COVID-19, enrolled during active disease.

The chain links TRBV3-1 (or the pseudogene TRBV3-2) to TRBJ2-3; TRBD2 matches 9 bases. V lost 1 base to trimming and J lost 2 bases; unmatched junction nucleotides: 4. The CDR3 is 16 residues long. Germline CDR1 reads LGHDT; CDR2 reads YNNKEL (reference sequence). CDR3 loop: CASSQGAGGLTDTQYF. The CDR3 DNA follows: TGTGCCAGCAGCCAAGGAGCGGGGGGACTCACAGATACGCAGTATTTT.

The genes are TRBV3-1 (or the pseudogene TRBV3-2) and TRBJ2-7; 8 bases fit TRBD1. The germline V gene encodes CDR1 LGHDT and CDR2 YNNKEL (reference sequence). The V segment lost 4 bases and the J segment 2 bases; nucleotides outside the gene matches: 10. The CDR3 is 16 amino acids. The CDR3 sequence is CASSPGSRDRTYEQYF. As DNA, the CDR3 is TGTGCCAGCAGCCCTGGTTCCCGGGACAGGACCTACGAGCAGTACTTC.

This clone was found a few times. The chain links TRBV7-9 to TRBJ1-5; TRBD1 is a possible D gene (5 bases). The CDR3 sequence is 16 residues long. V lost 5 bases and J 3 bases, leaving 17 bases between the germline ends. The germline V gene has CDR1 SEHNR and CDR2 FQNEAQ (reference sequence). CDR3 protein: CASSPAGRGANQPQHF. CDR3 nucleotide sequence: TGTGCCAGCAGCCCCGCCGGGAGAGGGGCCAATCAGCCCCAGCATTTT.

The V gene is TRBV11-1, the J gene TRBJ2-1; possible D gene TRBD1, 6 bases. Trimming removed 5 bases from V and 2 bases from J, with 7 bases in between. Germline V lookup: CDR1 SGHAT, CDR2 FQDESV (reference sequence). The CDR3 runs to 13 residues. CDR3: CASSRDTYNEQFF. In nucleotides, the CDR3 is TGTGCCAGCAGCCGGGACACCTACAATGAGCAGTTCTTC.

The V and J genes are TRBV2 and TRBJ2-7; D gene ambiguous. The CDR3 runs 15 residues. Germline V gene lookup returns CDR1 SNHLY and CDR2 FYNNEI. The V end was cut by 4 bases, the J end by 0 bases, with 13 bases between. CDR3 region: CASSGHSKISYEQYF. The CDR3 bases are TGTGCCAGCAGTGGTCACAGTAAGATCTCCTACGAGCAGTACTTC.

The gene calls are TRBV2 and TRBJ2-1; 8 bases fit TRBD2. The ends lost 4 bases at V and 3 bases at J; junction bases unmatched: 2. The germline V gene encodes CDR1 SNHLY and CDR2 FYNNEI. The CDR3 runs 14 residues. CDR3 coding DNA: TGTGCCAGCAGTGGGACTAGCTACTACAATGAGCAGTTCTTC. This codes for CASSGTSYYNEQFF.

The chain joins TRBV25-1 to TRBJ1-5; 7 bases are a match to TRBD1. In germline, CDR1 is MGHDK, CDR2 SYGVNS. The V gene end was trimmed by 4 bases and the J gene end by 10 bases; junction bases not matched to a gene: 10. The CDR3 sequence is 14 residues long. CDR3 amino acids: CASSAHGQDRPQHF. The CDR3 bases are TGTGCCAGCAGTGCCCACGGACAGGACAGACCCCAGCATTTT.

V is TRBV5-5 and J is TRBJ1-2; tentative D call: TRBD1 (5 bases). CDR3 size: 16 residues. Germline-derived CDR1 and CDR2 are SGHKS and YYEKEE (reference sequence). Deletions cut 9 bases from V and 8 bases from J, with 29 bases between. Here the CDR3 reads CATKPPGSFKSFGYTF. In nucleotides, the CDR3 is TGTGCCACCAAACCCCCAGGGTCCTTTAAGTCTTTCGGCTACACCTTC.

The count of this clone is one. This chain connects TRBV5-5 to TRBJ2-3; 13 bases map to TRBD2. V lost 1 base and J lost 7; bases outside the gene matches: 3. Per germline, CDR1 SGHKS and CDR2 YYEKEE (reference sequence). This CDR3 has 15 amino acids. The CDR3 is CASSLRTSGGNTQYF. The CDR3 nucleotides are TGTGCCAGCAGCTTGAGGACTAGCGGGGGTAATACGCAGTATTTT.

The genes are TRBV4-2 and TRBJ2-1; TRBD2 aligns across 9 bases. Per germline, CDR1 LGHNA and CDR2 YNFKEQ. The junction had 5 bases not matched to a gene; V was cut back by 2 bases and J by 6 bases. This CDR3 region has 15 residues. CDR3 sequence reads: CASSQRAGGLNEQFF. The CDR3 DNA follows: TGTGCCAGCAGCCAAAGAGCGGGGGGCCTCAATGAGCAGTTCTTC.

CDR3 in DNA: TGCAGCGTTGAAAAGGGGGACACTGAAGCTTTCTTT. It specifies CSVEKGDTEAFF. The chain uses TRBV29-1 and TRBJ1-1; D may be TRBD1 (6 bases). This CDR3 region has 12 residues. The germline CDR1 and CDR2 sequences are SQVTM and ANQGSEA. With 2 bases removed from V and 3 bases from J, the gap between germline ends came to 7 bases.

This clone was observed a few times. This chain connects TRBV29-1 to TRBJ1-1, with D perhaps TRBD1 (5 bases). CDR1 and CDR2 (germline): SQVTM, ANQGSEA. This CDR3 has 11 amino acids. V dropped 5 bases and J dropped 7 bases, with 11 bases sitting between them. The CDR3 nucleotides are TGCAGCGTTCAGGGCGGCGGTGAAGCTTTCTTT. Amino acid sequence: CSVQGGGEAFF.

The chain combines TRBV7-6 with TRBJ2-3; TRBD1 matches 10 bases. CDR3 length: 16 residues. CDR1 and CDR2 from the germline V gene are SGHVS and FNYEAQ. Trimming took 0 bases from V and 4 from J; bases not matched to a gene: 4. The CDR3 DNA follows: TGTGCCAGCAGCTTAGCTCCGGGACAGGGGTCAGATACGCAGTATTTT. Amino acids: CASSLAPGQGSDTQYF. Based on the CDR3 plus reference TRBV7-6 and TRBJ2-3, the full variable domain is GAGVSQSPRYKVTKRGQDVALRCDPISGHVSLYWYRQALGQGPEFLTYFNYEAQQDKSGLPNDRFSAERPEGSISTLTIQRTEQRDSAMYRCASSLAPGQGSDTQYFGPGTRLTVL.

The rearrangement links TRBV9 to TRBJ1-2; D possibly corresponds to TRBD1 (6 bases). The CDR3 is made up of 15 amino acids. Germline lookup yields CDR1 SGDLS and CDR2 YYNGEE. Trimming removed 4 bases from V and 7 bases from J, with 20 bases in between. CDR3 sequence reads: CASSHPDRYTAGYTF. The CDR3 DNA is TGTGCCAGCAGCCACCCCGACAGGTACACCGCTGGCTACACCTTC.